The clone carrying this TCR beta chain was observed many times. Its target is unknown. Unique molecular identifiers were attached to individual cDNA molecules within the library. One entry per CDR3 protein results from TCRdb running MiXCR on the RACE reads. This sample carries 55,000 to 75,000 distinct CDR3 sequences, approximately 6.1% of them seen once, and the ten largest clones take under 4.5%. The time point was: healthy volunteer bleed at 6 weeks. Total RNA came from unfractionated whole blood. The data belong to a study of human T cells and chemical hapten exposure. Study-wide points: Once DPC sensitization occurred, TCRs above 1 in 1000 frequency showed no change.

Germline CDR1 LGHDT, CDR2 YNNKEL (reference sequence). The junction had 8 bases not matched to a gene; V was cut back by 1 base and J by 3 bases. The CDR3 runs to 16 residues. This receptor was obtained from a female donor in good health. Some clones in this sample may be carry-over from other donors' samples. The rearrangement joins TRBV3-1 to TRBJ2-7; 8 bases are shared with TRBD2. Sample: whole blood. This CDR3 is CASSQGISGIYYEQYF. Here the CDR3 DNA reads TGTGCCAGCAGCCAAGGAATTAGCGGGATCTACTACGAGCAGTACTTC.